The clone carrying this T cell receptor (beta chain) was observed once. This specimen comes from a study of control samples from healthy donors and cancer patients. Assay used: immunoSEQ multiplex PCR; TCRdb lists only in-frame clones, some missing. The sample includes 30,000 to 40,000 clones, approximately 93% of them seen just once. Germline-derived CDR1 and CDR2 are SGHRS and YFSETQ. V lost 5 bases and J lost 0; bases outside the gene matches: 3. The CDR3 runs 14 residues. The chain recombines TRBV5-1 with TRBJ1-2, with TRBD1 matching over 8 bases. This sequence was found in a man aged 35 to 55 with colorectal cancer. Material: PBMCs. In nucleotides, the CDR3 is TGCGCCAGCAGACTACAGGGGGCTAACTATGGCTACACCTTC. It specifies CASRLQGANYGYTF.